These 19 T cell receptor beta chains originate from one sample sequenced in a study of blood T cell repertoires in COVID-19. The assay was immunoSEQ multiplex PCR, and TCRdb's table has in-frame clones only and misses some. The sample carries more than 95,000 clones, around four fifths recorded once. Sample: peripheral blood. Receptors originate from a man aged 60 to 69 with acute or convalescent COVID-19.

This clone was seen a few times. The same CDR3 is also encoded by other DNA sequences in this sample. This chain connects TRBV7-3 to TRBJ2-5, with TRBD2 matching over 8 bases. Germline V gene lookup returns CDR1 SGHTA and CDR2 FQGTGA. This CDR3 has 14 amino acids. V dropped 2 bases and J dropped 5; count of bases not matched to a gene: 4. This CDR3 reads CASSLAGGAETQYF. In DNA, the CDR3 is TGTGCCAGCAGCTTAGCGGGAGGAGCGGAGACCCAGTACTTC.

This chain joins TRBV28 and TRBJ2-7, with 7 nucleotides matching TRBD1. The CDR3 totals 13 residues. Germline CDR1 is MDHEN and CDR2 is SYDVKM. Trimming cost V 5 bases and J 5 bases; bases outside gene matches: 6. This CDR3 is CASSPGGNHEQYF. CDR3 coding DNA: TGTGCCAGCAGTCCAGGGGGAAACCACGAGCAGTACTTC.

This sequence joins TRBV7-2 and TRBJ1-5, with D possibly being TRBD1 (6 bases). The germline CDR1 and CDR2 sequences are SGHTA and FQGNSA. The V gene lost 5 bases and the J gene lost 7 bases, with 12 bases spanning the gap. The CDR3 has 13 residues. The CDR3 sequence is CASSPQGSQPQHF. The CDR3 bases are TGTGCCAGCAGCCCCCAGGGGTCCCAGCCCCAGCATTTT.

CDR3 loop: CASSDTSWVYTDRSNQPQHF. Here the CDR3 DNA reads TGTGCCAGCAGCGACACTTCCTGGGTTTACACGGACAGGAGCAATCAGCCCCAGCATTTT. The rearrangement links TRBV9 to TRBJ1-5; 7 bases fit TRBD1. Per germline, CDR1 SGDLS and CDR2 YYNGEE. With 3 bases clipped from V and 1 base from J, the junction kept 19 bases outside the gene matches. This CDR3 spans 20 amino acids.

This clone turned up a few times. V gene TRBV6-6 combines with J gene TRBJ1-2; 7 bases match TRBD1. This CDR3 comprises 17 residues. V shed 5 bases, J shed 4 bases, and the junction held 16 bases outside the gene matches. The V gene's germline CDR1 is MNHNY and CDR2 SVGAGI (reference sequence). CDR3 sequence reads: CASSPRLSRQGAYGYTF. CDR3 coding DNA: TGTGCCAGCAGTCCCCGTTTAAGCAGACAGGGAGCCTATGGCTACACCTTC.

The CDR3: CSSREFQETQYF. CDR3 sequence (DNA): TGCTCTTCACGGGAGTTCCAAGAGACCCAGTACTTC. The rearrangement uses TRBV23-1 and TRBJ2-5, with D maybe TRBD2 (6 bases). TRBV23-1 is an open reading frame, and its role is uncertain. The CDR3 length is 12 residues.

The chain links TRBV9 to TRBJ2-5, with TRBD1 identical over 7 bases. The CDR3 is 14 residues long. J lost 1 base, V lost 4 bases, and 4 bases had no gene match. Looked up from germline, CDR1 is SGDLS and CDR2 is YYNGEE. For the CDR3, the DNA is TGTGCCAGCAGCATATGGGACAGCCAAGAGACCCAGTACTTC. It encodes CASSIWDSQETQYF.

The V gene is TRBV7-8, the J gene TRBJ2-1; TRBD2 aligns across 14 bases. The J segment lost 3 bases and the V segment lost 5 bases, leaving 3 bases of the junction unmatched. The CDR3 sequence is 16 residues long. Germline CDR1 and CDR2: SGHVS and FQNEAQ. The CDR3 sequence is CASSRTSGGLYNEQFF. The CDR3 region has the DNA TGTGCCAGCAGCCGGACTAGCGGGGGGCTCTACAATGAGCAGTTCTTC.

This chain uses TRBV7-9 with TRBJ2-7; 12 bases line up with TRBD2. The ends lost 5 bases at V and 7 bases at J; junction bases unmatched: 6. The CDR3 covers 14 residues. Germline V gene sequence: CDR1 SEHNR, CDR2 FQNEAQ (reference sequence). CDR3 residues: CASSKTSGGQEQYF. CDR3 nucleotide sequence: TGTGCCAGCAGCAAGACTAGCGGGGGACAGGAGCAGTACTTC.

The chain joins TRBV21-1 to TRBJ2-1; the DNA was not used to check the table's D call, TRBD2. TRBV21-1 is annotated as a pseudogene. The CDR3 loop spans 18 amino acids. CDR3 in amino acids: CASSKGQRAEKSYNEQFF. The CDR3 DNA follows: TGTGCCAGCAGCAAAGGCCAACGAGCGGAAAAATCTTACAATGAGCAGTTCTTC.

This chain joins TRBV6-2 or TRBV6-3 and TRBJ2-1; D might be TRBD1 (5 bases). The CDR3 is made up of 13 amino acids. V lost 4 bases and J 9 bases, leaving 13 bases between the germline ends. Germline lookup yields CDR1 MNHEY and CDR2 SVGEGT. DNA of the CDR3: TGTGCCAGCAGTTTCCAGGGTAGTAGTGAGCAGTTCTTC. The encoded protein is CASSFQGSSEQFF.

The V call is TRBV2, the J call TRBJ2-5; 7 bases match TRBD1. Germline CDR1 and CDR2: SNHLY and FYNNEI. V gave up 4 bases and J gave up 1 base; unmatched junction bases: 3. The CDR3 runs to 14 residues. The CDR3 DNA reads TGTGCCAGCAGTGGGGACAGAAGCCAAGAGACCCAGTACTTC. Protein product: CASSGDRSQETQYF.

The V and J genes are TRBV11-2 and TRBJ2-1; TRBD2 aligns across 8 bases. The CDR3 consists of 14 residues. The trim removed 7 bases at V and 7 bases at J, leaving 9 bases unmatched. CDR1 and CDR2 (germline): SGHAT, FQNNGV. The CDR3 coding sequence is TGTGCCAGCATGGCGCGGGGGGCGCGAAATGAGCAGTTCTTC. Its protein is CASMARGARNEQFF. The full variable domain, in which reference TRBV11-2 and TRBJ2-1 provide the parts outside the CDR3, is EAGVAQSPRYKIIEKRQSVAFWCNPISGHATLYWYQQILGQGPKLLIQFQNNGVVDDSQLPKDRFSAERLKGVDSTLKIQPAKLEDSAVYLCASMARGARNEQFFGPGTRLTVL.

The chain links TRBV9 to TRBJ2-3, with no clear D. The CDR3 consists of 12 residues. Looked up from germline, CDR1 is SGDLS and CDR2 is YYNGEE. V was trimmed by 4 bases and J by 8 bases, leaving 11 bases between them. CDR3 bases: TGTGCCAGCAGCCCCCGATCAGGTACGCAGTATTTT. It is translated as CASSPRSGTQYF.

In the case of this clone: At one end the junction does not follow the germline gene, possibly because of a read error. The rearrangement links TRBV24-1 to TRBJ1-5; 7 nucleotides agree with TRBD1. Germline V CDR1 and CDR2: KGHDR, SFDVKD. This CDR3 contains 14 residues. This CDR3 reads CATSDRVSNQPQHF. CDR3 DNA: TGTGCCACGAGTGACAGGGTCAGCAATCAGCCCCAGCATTTT.

This clone was seen only a few times. This rearrangement joins TRBV7-9 to TRBJ2-2; 10 bases match TRBD2. The V gene's germline CDR1 is SEHNR and CDR2 FQNEAQ (reference sequence). CDR3 length: 16 amino acids. V dropped 5 bases and J dropped 4; count of bases not matched to a gene: 7. In nucleotides, the CDR3 is TGTGCCAGCAGCCCCCTAGCGGGAGTGGGCACCGGGGAGCTGTTTTTT. Encoded protein: CASSPLAGVGTGELFF.

The gene calls are TRBV27 and TRBJ2-1; 11 bases agree with TRBD1. CDR1 MNHEY and CDR2 SMNVEV come from the germline V gene (reference sequence). After removal of 5 bases from V and 6 bases from J, the junction contained 9 bases not matched to a gene. CDR3 length equals 16 residues. CDR3 protein: CASSPGGTGGRNEQFF. CDR3 sequence (DNA): TGTGCCAGCAGTCCCGGGGGGACAGGGGGTCGCAATGAGCAGTTCTTC.

This sequence joins TRBV11-2 and TRBJ1-5; 7 nucleotides match TRBD1. This CDR3 has 18 amino acids. V shed 3 bases, J shed 7 bases, and the junction held 18 bases outside the gene matches. The germline CDR1 and CDR2 sequences are SGHAT and FQNNGV. The CDR3 protein is CASSLFRDRRKARQPQHF. CDR3 DNA sequence: TGTGCCAGCAGCTTGTTCAGGGACAGAAGAAAAGCGAGGCAGCCCCAGCATTTT.

The rearrangement links TRBV5-1 to TRBJ1-4; 10 bases align to TRBD1. Trimming cost V 4 bases and J 7 bases; bases outside gene matches: 13. CDR1 SGHRS and CDR2 YFSETQ come from the germline V gene. The CDR3 contains 17 residues. CDR3 bases: TGCGCCAGCAGCACCCGGACAGGGGGAGCCGGGGCTGAAAAACTGTTTTTT. Amino acids: CASSTRTGGAGAEKLFF.